This T cell receptor beta chain derives from a study of blood T cell repertoires in COVID-19. As for the study in general: T cells, B-cell-depleted T cells, or PBMCs supplied cDNA or gDNA.

V was shortened by 0 bases and J by 3 bases, with 10 bases between the two germline ends. Per the germline V gene, CDR1 is SGHAT and CDR2 is FQNNGV. This CDR3 has 15 amino acids. The assay was immunoSEQ multiplex PCR, and TCRdb's table has in-frame clones only and misses some. The table has some 190,000 clones, about 83% seen once. The sequence came from a woman between 65 and 79 years old with active or convalescent COVID-19. Sequencing used peripheral blood. The rearrangement joins TRBV11-2 to TRBJ2-3; no firm D call. CDR3 protein: CASSLERTGTDTQYF. The CDR3, as DNA: TGTGCCAGCAGCTTAGAACGAACGGGTACAGATACGCAGTATTTT. Full variable domain (remainder filled in from reference TRBV11-2 and TRBJ2-3): EAGVAQSPRYKIIEKRQSVAFWCNPISGHATLYWYQQILGQGPKLLIQFQNNGVVDDSQLPKDRFSAERLKGVDSTLKIQPAKLEDSAVYLCASSLERTGTDTQYFGPGTRLTVL.